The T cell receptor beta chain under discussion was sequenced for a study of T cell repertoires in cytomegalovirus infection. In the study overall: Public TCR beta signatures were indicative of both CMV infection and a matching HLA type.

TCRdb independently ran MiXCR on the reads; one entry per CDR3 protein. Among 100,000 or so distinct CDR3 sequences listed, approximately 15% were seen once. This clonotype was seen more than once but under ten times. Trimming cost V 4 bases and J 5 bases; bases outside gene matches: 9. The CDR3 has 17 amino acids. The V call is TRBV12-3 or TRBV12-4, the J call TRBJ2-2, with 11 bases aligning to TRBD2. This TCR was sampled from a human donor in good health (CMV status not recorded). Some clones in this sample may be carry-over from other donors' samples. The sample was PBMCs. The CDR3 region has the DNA TGTGCCAGCAGTTATTTAGAACTAGCGGGGGATACCGGGGAGCTGTTTTTT. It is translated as CASSYLELAGDTGELFF.